Below are 20 T cell receptor beta chains sequenced from a single sample in a study of STAT5B mutations in CD4+ large granular lymphocyte leukemia. Only in-frame clones appear in the TCRdb table, and some are missing; sequencing was by immunoSEQ multiplex PCR. Of roughly 21,000 clones in the sample, 70% to 85% are singletons; the top ten hold roughly 4%. The source material was CD4+ T cells from blood buffy coats. These receptors originate from a human donor in good health.

The chain carries TRBV7-9 and TRBJ2-7; 8 positions agree with TRBD2. The CDR3 runs 15 residues. The V gene end was trimmed by 5 bases and the J gene end by 0 bases; junction bases not matched to a gene: 6. The germline V gene encodes CDR1 SEHNR and CDR2 FQNEAQ (reference sequence). The CDR3 loop is CASSLTSGASYEQYF. In DNA, the CDR3 is TGTGCCAGCAGCCTCACTAGCGGCGCCTCCTACGAGCAGTACTTC.

The chain employs TRBV5-5 and TRBJ2-3; possibly TRBD2 for D (5 bases). This CDR3 is 14 amino acids long. CDR1 is SGHKS and CDR2 is YYEKEE in the germline V gene (reference sequence). V gave up 4 bases and J gave up 2 bases, with 11 bases separating them. The CDR3 loop reads CASSPTRATDTQYF. The CDR3 nucleotides are TGTGCCAGCAGCCCAACTAGGGCCACAGATACGCAGTATTTT.

This clone has just a few counts. V and J are TRBV7-2 and TRBJ2-7; D is possibly TRBD1 (6 bases). This CDR3 is 15 amino acids long. Trimming shortened V by 5 bases and J by 0 bases, and 14 bases separated the two germline ends. Germline CDR1 is SGHTA and CDR2 is FQGNSA. CDR3 sequence reads: CASSRRTDPSYEQYF. In DNA, the CDR3 is TGTGCCAGCAGCAGACGGACAGACCCCTCCTACGAGCAGTACTTC.

The CDR3 DNA reads TGTGCCAGCAGCCCCCAGTGGTTTGGTGAGCAGTTCTTC. Translated, it gives CASSPQWFGEQFF. The gene calls are TRBV11-2 and TRBJ2-1; unclear D gene. CDR1 is SGHAT, CDR2 FQNNGV, per germline. V dropped 5 bases and J dropped 9 bases, with 14 bases sitting between them. The CDR3 is made up of 13 amino acids. Supplemented by reference TRBV11-2 and TRBJ2-1, the full variable domain reads EAGVAQSPRYKIIEKRQSVAFWCNPISGHATLYWYQQILGQGPKLLIQFQNNGVVDDSQLPKDRFSAERLKGVDSTLKIQPAKLEDSAVYLCASSPQWFGEQFFGPGTRLTVL.

The chain couples TRBV15 to TRBJ1-3; the D gene is possibly TRBD1 (6 bases). The CDR3 extends over 15 amino acids. Germline V gene data show CDR1 as LNHNV and CDR2 as YYDKDF (reference sequence). Trimming cost V 5 bases and J 4 bases, with 15 bases left between them. The CDR3 region has the DNA TGTGCCACCAGCCTGCAGGGGTCTTCCGGAAACACCATATATTTT. This codes for CATSLQGSSGNTIYF.

The rearrangement uses TRBV5-5 and TRBJ1-2, with 7 bases lining up with TRBD1. V shed 3 bases and J 0 bases; nucleotides not matched to a gene: 11. The CDR3 runs to 17 residues. CDR1 is SGHKS and CDR2 is YYEKEE in the germline V gene (reference sequence). CDR3 sequence reads: CASSSGTADGTNYGYTF. The CDR3 DNA reads TGTGCCAGCAGCTCTGGGACAGCGGACGGAACTAACTATGGCTACACCTTC.

The chain recombines TRBV11-3 with TRBJ2-7, with D maybe TRBD1 (6 bases). The CDR3 runs 14 residues. Trimming shortened V by 5 bases and J by 0 bases, and 11 bases separated the two germline ends. CDR1 is SGHNT and CDR2 is YENEEA in the germline V gene. The CDR3 reads CASSAQGHSYEQYF. CDR3 DNA: TGTGCCAGCAGCGCACAGGGACACTCCTACGAGCAGTACTTC. The complete variable domain, with remaining parts taken from reference TRBV11-3 and TRBJ2-7, reads EAGVVQSPRYKIIEKKQPVAFWCNPISGHNTLYWYLQNLGQGPELLIRYENEEAVDDSQLPKDRFSAERLKGVDSTLKIQPAELGDSAVYLCASSAQGHSYEQYFGPGTRLTVT.

The CDR3 nucleotides read TGTGCCAGCAGCGTAGACGGGACTACCTACAATGAGCAGTTCTTC. Translating gives CASSVDGTTYNEQFF. V is TRBV9 and J is TRBJ2-1; TRBD2 agrees at 7 bases. After removal of 0 bases from V and 2 bases from J, the junction contained 2 bases not matched to a gene. The CDR3 extends over 15 amino acids. Germline CDR1 reads SGDLS; CDR2 reads YYNGEE.

The rearrangement links TRBV11-1 to TRBJ2-7; TRBD1 agrees at 9 bases. The V segment lost 7 bases and the J segment 2 bases; nucleotides outside the gene matches: 3. The germline CDR1 and CDR2 sequences are SGHAT and FQDESV (reference sequence). The CDR3 is 13 amino acids. The CDR3 here is CASTGTGPYEQYF. The CDR3, as DNA: TGTGCCAGCACCGGGACAGGGCCCTACGAGCAGTACTTC.

V and J are TRBV19 and TRBJ1-1; D is uncertain. The CDR3 has 14 residues. Germline values: CDR1 LNHDA, CDR2 SQIVND (reference sequence). V dropped 4 bases and J dropped 11 bases, with 20 bases sitting between them. The chain's CDR3 is CASSSEGRVDGAFF. The DNA of the CDR3 is TGTGCCAGTAGTAGTGAAGGGAGGGTCGACGGTGCTTTCTTT.

The genes are TRBV11-3 and TRBJ2-2; perhaps TRBD2 as D (5 bases). The CDR3 length is 15 residues. CDR1 is SGHNT, CDR2 YENEEA, per germline. The germline V and J ends were trimmed by 6 bases and 3 bases, with 14 bases remaining between them. CDR3 sequence: CASRIEGWYTGELFF. The CDR3 coding sequence is TGTGCCAGCAGAATAGAGGGTTGGTACACCGGGGAGCTGTTTTTT.

This clone was observed a few times. The chain has TRBV14 and TRBJ2-3; D may be TRBD1 (5 bases). CDR1 and CDR2 (germline): SGHDN, FVKESK. V was clipped by 2 bases and J by 3 bases, with 15 bases between them. The CDR3 has 16 residues. CDR3 residues: CASSQFQGVGTDTQYF. Written as DNA, the CDR3 is TGTGCCAGCAGCCAATTTCAGGGCGTCGGTACAGATACGCAGTATTTT.

The table lists this clone with a few counts. V usage is TRBV28 and J usage is TRBJ1-5; 9 bases are a match to TRBD1. The CDR3 covers 17 residues. V gave up 7 bases and J gave up 5 bases; unmatched junction bases: 15. The germline gives CDR1 MDHEN, CDR2 SYDVKM. The CDR3 spells CASTSDRGSSGYQPQHF. The CDR3 nucleotides read TGTGCCAGCACCTCGGACAGGGGAAGCAGTGGGTATCAGCCCCAGCATTTT.

For the CDR3, the DNA is TGTGCCAGCAGTCGTCCCGGGACAGGGATCTATGGCTACACCTTC. This encodes CASSRPGTGIYGYTF. V is TRBV28 and J is TRBJ1-2; 9 bases map to TRBD1. The junction had 8 bases not matched to a gene; V was cut back by 5 bases and J by 4 bases. The CDR3 runs 15 residues. Germline V gene lookup returns CDR1 MDHEN and CDR2 SYDVKM.

This chain joins TRBV7-7 and TRBJ2-2; a possible D gene is TRBD2 (5 bases). V gave up 5 bases and J gave up 5 bases, with 6 bases separating them. CDR3 size: 12 residues. Germline CDR1 reads SSHAT; CDR2 reads FNYEAQ (reference sequence). DNA for the CDR3: TGTGCCAGCAGCCGGGAAACCGGGGAGCTGTTTTTT. Translation: CASSRETGELFF. The full variable domain, with the rest looked up from reference TRBV7-7 and TRBJ2-2, is GAGVSQSPRYKVTKRGQDVTLRCDPISSHATLYWYQQALGQGPEFLTYFNYEAQPDKSGLPSDRFSAERPEGSISTLTIQRTEQRDSAMYRCASSRETGELFFGEGSRLTVL.

The rearrangement joins TRBV19 to TRBJ2-1, with D unclear. V was shortened by 10 bases and J by 1 base, with 11 bases between the two germline ends. Germline assignment: CDR1 LNHDA and CDR2 SQIVND (reference sequence). The CDR3 runs 13 residues. For the CDR3, the DNA is TGTGCCACTAGGAGCAGTTCCTACAATGAGCAGTTCTTC. It translates to CATRSSSYNEQFF. The whole variable domain, filled in from reference TRBV19 and TRBJ2-1, reads DGGITQSPKYLFRKEGQNVTLSCEQNLNHDAMYWYRQDPGQGLRLIYYSQIVNDFQKGDIAEGYSVSREKKESFPLTVTSAQKNPTAFYLCATRSSSYNEQFFGPGTRLTVL.

V usage is TRBV10-1 and J usage is TRBJ1-2; D is ambiguous. The V end lost 3 bases, the J end lost 6 bases, and 8 bases lay between the germline ends. This CDR3 spans 12 amino acids. The germline V gene has CDR1 WNHNN and CDR2 SYGVQD (reference sequence). The CDR3 DNA sequence: TGCGCCAGCAGTGATGGGAGAAATGGCTACACCTTC. Its protein is CASSDGRNGYTF.

This clone was seen a single time. J is TRBJ2-2 and V is TRBV7-7; D is possibly TRBD2 (5 bases). The CDR3 length is 15 residues. Germline V gene data show CDR1 as SSHAT and CDR2 as FNYEAQ (reference sequence). Trimming pared 5 bases from V and 5 bases from J, leaving 15 bases between. The CDR3 DNA is TGTGCCAGCAGCCCGGGGTGGGAACGGACCGGGGAGCTGTTTTTT. The encoded protein is CASSPGWERTGELFF.

This clone was counted once. The chain uses TRBV19 and TRBJ1-5, with D tentatively TRBD1 (5 bases). CDR3 length equals 17 residues. Looked up from germline, CDR1 is LNHDA and CDR2 is SQIVND (reference sequence). V gave up 3 bases and J gave up 3 bases, with 18 bases separating them. CDR3 residues: CASSIPQSQAHNQPQHF. CDR3 in DNA: TGTGCCAGTAGTATTCCCCAATCACAGGCCCACAATCAGCCCCAGCATTTT.

The CDR3 region is CASRIGLAGGRTQYF. The CDR3 nucleotides are TGTGCCAGCAGGATAGGACTAGCGGGAGGGCGTACGCAGTATTTT. The J gene is TRBJ2-3, the V gene TRBV2; 15 nucleotides align to TRBD2. CDR1 and CDR2 (germline): SNHLY, FYNNEI. V was pared by 6 bases and J by 8 bases, with 6 bases of the junction left unmatched. The CDR3 totals 15 residues.